Shown below are 24 T cell receptor beta chains from a single sample sequenced in a study of blood T cell repertoires in COVID-19. Measured with immunoSEQ multiplex PCR; TCRdb has only the in-frame clones, and not every one. The table includes about 520,000 clones, 75% to 90% detected once. Sequencing used peripheral blood. The receptors were gathered from a human donor in a cohort sampled during active COVID-19.

Here the CDR3 DNA reads TGTGCCAGCTCACCCCTACTAGGAGACACCGGGGAGCTGTTTTTT. Its translation is CASSPLLGDTGELFF. J is TRBJ2-2 and V is TRBV18; TRBD2 might be the D (5 bases). This CDR3 comprises 15 residues. V lost 3 bases and J 3 bases, leaving 11 bases between the germline ends. Germline V gives CDR1 KGHSH, CDR2 LQKENI. Complete variable domain (other parts from reference TRBV18 and TRBJ2-2): NAGVMQNPRHLVRRRGQEARLRCSPMKGHSHVYWYRQLPEEGLKFMVYLQKENIIDESGMPKERFSAEFPKEGPSILRIQQVVRGDSAAYFCASSPLLGDTGELFFGEGSRLTVL.

The V and J genes are TRBV3-1 (or the pseudogene TRBV3-2) and TRBJ1-2; D remains ambiguous. Trimming took off 1 base at V and 5 bases at J, with 8 bases between the two ends. Germline V CDR1 and CDR2: LGHDT, YNNKEL (reference sequence). This CDR3 contains 13 residues. The DNA of the CDR3 is TGTGCCAGCAGCCAAGGGGAGACTTATGGCTACACCTTC. Amino acids: CASSQGETYGYTF.

The J gene is TRBJ1-5, the V gene TRBV5-1; no definite D call. The length of the CDR3 is 15 residues. CDR1 and CDR2 from the germline V gene are SGHRS and YFSETQ. Trimming shortened V by 0 bases and J by 0 bases, and 7 bases separated the two germline ends. The CDR3: CASSLGPDSNQPQHF. The CDR3 DNA is TGCGCCAGCAGCTTGGGCCCAGATAGCAATCAGCCCCAGCATTTT.

The chain combines TRBV2 with TRBJ2-1; TRBD1 agrees at 9 bases. J was trimmed by 7 bases and V by 6 bases; bases with no gene match: 13. Germline values: CDR1 SNHLY, CDR2 FYNNEI. This CDR3 is built from 16 residues. CDR3 amino acids: CASRDNFGTGLNEQFF. The CDR3 DNA reads as TGTGCCAGCAGAGACAACTTCGGGACAGGGTTGAATGAGCAGTTCTTC.

V gene TRBV5-1 combines with J gene TRBJ2-3; 8 positions match TRBD1. Trimming removed 3 bases from V and 4 bases from J; junction bases left unmatched: 7. CDR1 is SGHRS, CDR2 YFSETQ, per germline. The CDR3 loop spans 15 amino acids. For the CDR3, the DNA is TGCGCCAGCAGCTCCCGGACAGGGCCCGCAGATACGCAGTATTTT. Translating gives CASSSRTGPADTQYF.

This rearrangement joins TRBV9 to TRBJ2-3; TRBD2 matches 10 bases. V gave up 0 bases and J gave up 1 base; unmatched junction bases: 2. Germline CDR1 reads SGDLS; CDR2 reads YYNGEE. This CDR3 region has 16 residues. CDR3 in amino acids: CASSVEGTSGTDTQYF. The CDR3 coding sequence is TGTGCCAGCAGCGTAGAGGGGACTAGCGGCACAGATACGCAGTATTTT. Based on the CDR3 plus reference TRBV9 and TRBJ2-3, the full variable domain is DSGVTQTPKHLITATGQRVTLRCSPRSGDLSVYWYQQSLDQGLQFLIQYYNGEERAKGNILERFSAQQFPDLHSELNLSSLELGDSALYFCASSVEGTSGTDTQYFGPGTRLTVL.

V usage is TRBV4-3 and J usage is TRBJ1-4; a weak D match, TRBD1 (6 bases). The CDR3 has 17 amino acids. Germline V gives CDR1 LGHNA, CDR2 YSLEER. Trimming took 1 base from V and 8 from J, leaving 20 bases between them. CDR3 sequence reads: CASSQASTGISEEKLFF. In nucleotides, the CDR3 is TGCGCCAGCAGCCAAGCCTCTACAGGGATTTCAGAGGAAAAACTGTTTTTT.

J is TRBJ1-3 and V is TRBV6-5; no clear D gene. V lost 11 bases to trimming and J lost 0 bases, with 14 bases between them. The CDR3 runs 14 residues. Germline loops: CDR1 MNHEY, CDR2 SVGAGI. CDR3 bases: TGTGCCTGCCTTTACGGTTCCTCTGGAAACACCATATATTTT. This codes for CACLYGSSGNTIYF.

This chain connects TRBV19 to TRBJ1-4, with D possibly matching TRBD1 (5 bases). CDR1 and CDR2 from the germline V gene are LNHDA and SQIVND (reference sequence). The germline V and J ends were trimmed by 6 bases and 8 bases, with 16 bases remaining between them. CDR3 length: 14 residues. CDR3 region: CASSTRGDGEKLFF. Written as DNA, the CDR3 is TGTGCCAGTAGCACACGGGGGGATGGAGAAAAACTGTTTTTT.

The rearrangement uses TRBV11-2 and TRBJ1-3; D is undetermined. There are 15 residues in the CDR3. The germline gives CDR1 SGHAT, CDR2 FQNNGV. Deletions cut 5 bases from V and 4 bases from J, with 15 bases between. The CDR3 DNA sequence: TGTGCCAGCAGCCCTGCAGGTACCATCGGAAACACCATATATTTT. Encoded protein: CASSPAGTIGNTIYF.

J is TRBJ2-5 and V is TRBV5-1, with 11 positions matching TRBD1. Germline CDR1 reads SGHRS; CDR2 reads YFSETQ. J was trimmed by 2 bases and V by 2 bases; bases with no gene match: 11. This CDR3 region has 18 residues. CDR3 in amino acids: CASSFLARRDRGQETQYF. CDR3 DNA sequence: TGCGCCAGCAGCTTCCTAGCCCGCAGGGACAGGGGGCAAGAGACCCAGTACTTC.

The rearrangement links TRBV3-1 (or the pseudogene TRBV3-2) to TRBJ1-3; 12 bases fit TRBD1. The CDR3 runs 16 residues. Germline-derived CDR1 and CDR2 are LGHDT and YNNKEL (reference sequence). V trimming: 4 bases; J trimming: 7 bases; junction bases outside the gene matches: 8. In DNA form, the CDR3 reads TGTGCCAGCAGCCTTCGCGGGACAGGGGGCAGTAACACCATATATTTT. This sequence encodes CASSLRGTGGSNTIYF.

The chain couples TRBV10-3 to TRBJ2-5; TRBD2 matches at 8 bases. The V segment lost 3 bases and the J segment 3 bases; nucleotides outside the gene matches: 3. This CDR3 spans 14 amino acids. Per germline, CDR1 ENHRY and CDR2 SYGVKD. The CDR3 loop is CAISDRGGEETQYF. The CDR3 DNA follows: TGTGCCATCAGTGACCGGGGGGGAGAAGAGACCCAGTACTTC.

The rearrangement uses TRBV29-1 and TRBJ2-2; tentatively, D is TRBD2 (5 bases). There are 11 residues in the CDR3. Germline CDR1 is SQVTM and CDR2 is ANQGSEA. Trimming pared 6 bases from V and 3 bases from J, leaving 5 bases between. CDR3 in DNA: TGCAGCGTGGGAGACACCGGGGAGCTGTTTTTT. Amino acid sequence: CSVGDTGELFF.

Notes on this clone: Additional DNA sequences in this sample encode the identical CDR3. The chain employs TRBV6-5 and TRBJ1-1; D may be TRBD1 (5 bases). Between the trimmed V and J ends, which lost 5 bases and 1 base, there was a span of 8 bases. This CDR3 is built from 13 residues. The germline V gene encodes CDR1 MNHEY and CDR2 SVGAGI. The CDR3: CASSRQRNTEAFF. CDR3 in DNA: TGTGCCAGCAGTAGACAGAGGAACACTGAAGCTTTCTTT.

The chain is built from TRBV7-3 and TRBJ2-2; a possible D gene is TRBD1 (5 bases). Per the germline V gene, CDR1 is SGHTA and CDR2 is FQGTGA. The CDR3 spans 15 residues. With 4 bases removed from V and 4 bases from J, the gap between germline ends came to 13 bases. CDR3 residues: CASSSAGLSTGELFF. Written as DNA, the CDR3 is TGTGCCAGCAGCTCCGCAGGGTTGAGCACCGGGGAGCTGTTTTTT.

The rearrangement links TRBV2 to TRBJ2-3; D is possibly TRBD1 (5 bases). Germline values: CDR1 SNHLY, CDR2 FYNNEI. Trimming shortened V by 0 bases and J by 8 bases, and 15 bases separated the two germline ends. This CDR3 region has 15 residues. CDR3 in amino acids: CASSEALWTIGTQYF. CDR3 coding DNA: TGTGCCAGCAGTGAAGCGCTGTGGACAATTGGTACGCAGTATTTT.

V gene TRBV5-6 combines with J gene TRBJ1-1, with D maybe TRBD1 (5 bases). With 2 bases removed from V and 3 bases from J, the gap between germline ends came to 14 bases. This CDR3 comprises 15 residues. Looked up from germline, CDR1 is SGHDT and CDR2 is YYEEEE. As DNA, the CDR3 is TGTGCCAGCAGCTTCGGGGGAACACCCTACACTGAAGCTTTCTTT. This codes for CASSFGGTPYTEAFF.

As regards this clone: In the same sample, other DNA sequences code for this CDR3. The chain recombines TRBV7-3 with TRBJ2-6; TRBD1 matches 7 bases. This CDR3 region has 15 residues. V dropped 3 bases and J dropped 2; count of bases not matched to a gene: 1. CDR1 and CDR2 from the germline V gene are SGHTA and FQGTGA. CDR3 nucleotides: TGTGCCAGCAGCTTCACAGGGGCTGGGGCCAACGTCCTGACTTTC. Residues: CASSFTGAGANVLTF.

J is TRBJ1-1 and V is TRBV18, with D perhaps matching TRBD1 (6 bases). Trimming stripped 2 bases from V and 4 bases from J, with 17 bases between. Germline CDR1 KGHSH, CDR2 LQKENI. This CDR3 region has 16 residues. CDR3 region: CASSPSGQILPTEAFF. The CDR3 bases are TGTGCCAGCTCACCATCCGGACAGATACTCCCCACTGAAGCTTTCTTT.

This clone was seen a handful of times. CDR3 region: CASSPSWEDTYEQYF. CDR3 nucleotide sequence: TGCGCCAGCAGCCCCTCTTGGGAGGACACCTACGAGCAGTACTTC. This sequence joins TRBV5-1 and TRBJ2-7; D is possibly TRBD2 (6 bases). Looked up from germline, CDR1 is SGHRS and CDR2 is YFSETQ. The CDR3 extends over 15 amino acids. Trimming took 4 bases from V and 2 from J, leaving 16 bases between them.

V and J are TRBV5-1 and TRBJ1-1, with D possibly matching TRBD1 (6 bases). Trimming stripped 3 bases from V and 7 bases from J, with 19 bases between. The CDR3 has 15 amino acids. Germline V CDR1 and CDR2: SGHRS, YFSETQ. As DNA, the CDR3 is TGCGCCAGCAGCTCCTGGACAGATTCAAAGGGTGAAGCTTTCTTT. This codes for CASSSWTDSKGEAFF.

This chain joins TRBV9 and TRBJ1-4; no firm D call. Germline V gene data show CDR1 as SGDLS and CDR2 as YYNGEE. Trimming pared 4 bases from V and 7 bases from J, leaving 8 bases between. The CDR3 is 12 amino acids. CDR3 loop: CASSNRGEKLFF. In DNA, the CDR3 is TGTGCCAGCAGCAACCGGGGTGAAAAACTGTTTTTT.

V and J are TRBV27 and TRBJ2-1; 9 nucleotides line up with TRBD2. Germline trimming cut 6 bases from V and 5 bases from J; bases unmatched to any gene: 11. Germline assignment: CDR1 MNHEY and CDR2 SMNVEV (reference sequence). This CDR3 region has 16 residues. The CDR3, as DNA: TGTGCCAGCAGCAGTAGCGGGAGAGTGAGCAACAATGAGCAGTTCTTC. It specifies CASSSSGRVSNNEQFF.